This TCR beta chain is from a study of blood T cells in healthy people across ages. Study context: Template switching recovered approximately one barcoded beta molecule for every two T cells. General study findings and limits: When set beside aged donors, long-lived donors presented more naive CD4+ cells and higher diversity.

Total RNA extraction produced at least 5.5 micrograms (per sample) for the study. In its sample, this clonotype was seen a few times. Antigen specificity is unknown. A sample-barcoded 5' primer and a J-beta primer mix were used in a second PCR of roughly 6 to 11 cycles. TCRdb redid the calling of the 5' RACE reads with MiXCR, one entry per CDR3 protein. The sample has 800,000 to 950,000 distinct CDR3 sequences; under 40% are singletons. The source is a young man in good health. Sequenced input: blood.

In nucleotides, the CDR3 is TGTGCCAGCAGCTTGGATGCGGGACAGGAAAACTATGGCTACACCTTC. Protein: CASSLDAGQENYGYTF. The V call is TRBV5-8, the J call TRBJ1-2, with TRBD1 matching over 8 bases. The junction had 6 bases not matched to a gene; V was cut back by 0 bases and J by 2 bases. Germline lookup yields CDR1 SGHTS and CDR2 YDEGEE. The CDR3 runs to 16 residues.